The rows below give T cell receptor beta chains drawn from one sample of a study of blood T cells in healthy people across ages. A single record per CDR3 protein comes from TCRdb applying MiXCR to the 5' RACE reads. Of more than 800,000 distinct CDR3 sequences listed, 29% are singletons. The sequencing sample was made of blood. Receptor source: a woman over 75 in good health. CDR3s include the opening cysteine and the closing phenylalanine or tryptophan. A D gene is named only where the DNA matches it firmly. The listing skips clone size in some rows; elsewhere it reads once, few, many or a size class.

abundance,len,j_gene,v_gene,d_gene,CDR3aa,CDR3nt
.,17,TRBJ2-7,TRBV7-2,TRBD2,CASSQLHLSGSRYEQYF,TGTGCCAGCAGCCAACTCCACCTTAGCGGGAGTAGGTACGAGCAGTACTTC
.,16,TRBJ2-3,TRBV4-3,.,CASSQDGDGGTDTQYF,TGCGCCAGCAGCCAAGATGGGGACGGTGGCACAGATACGCAGTATTTT
.,15,TRBJ2-1,TRBV12-3/TRBV12-4,TRBD1,CASSLATGLPYEQFF,TGTGCCAGCAGTTTAGCGACAGGGCTTCCCTATGAGCAGTTCTTC
many,15,TRBJ2-4,TRBV11-3,.,CASSSRARAKNIQYF,TGTGCCAGCAGCTCGAGAGCGAGGGCCAAAAACATTCAGTACTTC
many,16,TRBJ2-1,TRBV24-1,TRBD1,CATSDYYRGYYNEQFF,TGTGCCACCAGTGATTACTACAGGGGATACTACAATGAGCAGTTCTTC
.,17,TRBJ1-1,TRBV4-3,.,CASSQGVAGSMNTEAFF,TGCGCCAGCAGCCAAGGGGTAGCGGGGAGCATGAACACTGAAGCTTTCTTT
many,15,TRBJ2-7,TRBV20-1,.,CSAREYRHLPDEQYF,TGCAGTGCTAGAGAATACCGACACCTACCCGACGAGCAGTACTTC
many,12,TRBJ2-7,TRBV11-2,.,CASSIGRYEQYF,TGTGCCAGCAGCATCGGTAGATACGAGCAGTACTTC
many,16,TRBJ1-6,TRBV9,.,CASSVNTVGPGSPLHF,TGTGCCAGCAGCGTAAATACAGTTGGACCGGGTTCACCCCTCCACTTT
.,15,TRBJ2-7,TRBV7-2,TRBD2,CASSPTGTSVYEQYF,TGTGCCAGCAGTCCAACCGGGACTAGCGTTTACGAGCAGTACTTC
many,15,TRBJ1-2,TRBV7-2,.,CASSLAGGPNYGYTF,TGTGCCAGCAGCTTAGCAGGAGGACCTAACTATGGCTACACCTTC
.,17,TRBJ2-5,TRBV28,TRBD2,CASTPGTSGSYQETQYF,TGTGCCAGCACCCCGGGGACTAGCGGGAGTTACCAAGAGACCCAGTACTTC
few,11,TRBJ1-2,TRBV3-1,.,CASSQAYGYTF,TGTGCCAGCAGCCAAGCCTATGGCTACACCTTC
.,15,TRBJ1-2,TRBV6-2/TRBV6-3,TRBD1,CATGQGSRSIYGYTF,TGTGCCACCGGACAGGGAAGCAGATCAATTTATGGCTACACCTTC
.,16,TRBJ2-7,TRBV7-2,TRBD2,CASSGLAGVGPYEQYF,TGTGCCAGCAGCGGACTAGCGGGAGTTGGACCTTACGAGCAGTACTTC
.,15,TRBJ2-1,TRBV20-1,TRBD2,CSARVGRGLWNEQFF,TGCAGTGCTAGAGTCGGGAGGGGCCTGTGGAATGAGCAGTTCTTC
.,16,TRBJ2-3,TRBV24-1,TRBD2,CATSDPVGGSTDTQYF,TGTGCCACCAGTGACCCGGTCGGGGGGAGCACAGATACGCAGTATTTT
.,19,TRBJ2-2,TRBV6-5,.,CASSFAGQWRERAAGELFF,TGTGCCAGCAGTTTTGCGGGACAGTGGCGGGAGAGGGCGGCCGGGGAGCTGTTTTTT
many,13,TRBJ1-6,TRBV10-2,.,CASMGLPGSPLHF,TGCGCCAGCATGGGACTGCCTGGCTCACCCCTCCACTTT
many,15,TRBJ1-2,TRBV7-9,TRBD1,CASSLGIGQGDGYTF,TGTGCCAGCAGCTTAGGAATAGGACAGGGCGACGGCTACACCTTC
.,14,TRBJ2-2,TRBV5-1,TRBD2,CASSPGGNTGELFF,TGCGCCAGCAGCCCGGGAGGGAACACCGGGGAGCTGTTTTTT
once,15,TRBJ2-3,TRBV5-5,.,CASSFWRSSTDTQYF,TGTGCCAGCAGCTTTTGGAGATCTAGCACAGATACGCAGTATTTT
many,18,TRBJ2-5,TRBV20-1,.,CSARDFRRGAKGQETQYF,TGCAGTGCTAGAGATTTCCGACGGGGGGCTAAAGGGCAAGAGACCCAGTACTTC
.,17,TRBJ1-5,TRBV20-1,.,CSTTTLASFDSNQPQHF,TGCAGTACCACGACACTGGCTTCGTTTGATAGCAATCAGCCCCAGCATTTT
.,13,TRBJ2-7,TRBV29-1,.,CSVGVGHPYEQYF,TGCAGCGTTGGGGTCGGACACCCCTACGAGCAGTACTTC
.,15,TRBJ2-1,TRBV6-1,.,CASSEVANPYNEQFF,TGTGCCAGCAGTGAGGTAGCAAACCCTTACAATGAGCAGTTCTTC
many,15,TRBJ1-1,TRBV7-2,TRBD1,CASSLVGQGASEAFF,TGTGCCAGCAGCTTAGTGGGACAGGGGGCTTCTGAAGCTTTCTTT
.,14,TRBJ1-1,TRBV6-2/TRBV6-3,.,CASRLGRLNTEAFF,TGTGCCAGCAGACTGGGACGGTTGAACACTGAAGCTTTCTTT
.,17,TRBJ2-1,TRBV6-2/TRBV6-3,.,CASSWSPLGDGENEQFF,TGTGCCAGCAGCTGGAGCCCGCTGGGGGACGGGGAGAATGAGCAGTTCTTC
.,15,TRBJ2-7,TRBV27,.,CASSLSHLSSYEQYF,TGTGCCAGCAGTTTATCTCACTTAAGCTCCTACGAGCAGTACTTC
.,15,TRBJ1-5,TRBV5-8,.,CASSLTLGGNQPQHF,TGTGCCAGCAGCTTAACACTGGGAGGCAATCAGCCCCAGCATTTT
many,15,TRBJ1-2,TRBV12-3/TRBV12-4,.,CASSDLRGEGDGYTF,TGTGCCAGCAGTGACTTGCGGGGTGAGGGGGATGGCTACACCTTC
few,14,TRBJ2-5,TRBV12-3/TRBV12-4,TRBD1,CASRQRQGQETQYF,TGTGCCAGCAGACAACGACAGGGCCAAGAGACCCAGTACTTC
many,13,TRBJ2-7,TRBV28,.,CASSHDRSYEQYF,TGTGCCAGCAGCCACGACAGGAGCTACGAGCAGTACTTC
few,13,TRBJ2-1,TRBV20-1,TRBD2,CSAIPGGEREQFF,TGCAGTGCTATTCCGGGAGGGGAAAGGGAGCAGTTCTTC
.,15,TRBJ2-2,TRBV6-6,TRBD1,CASSYKGAVTGELFF,TGTGCCAGCAGTTATAAGGGGGCGGTCACCGGGGAGCTGTTTTTT
many,16,TRBJ2-5,TRBV4-3,TRBD2,CASSQDWRGGGETQYF,TGCGCCAGCAGCCAAGATTGGCGGGGGGGCGGAGAGACCCAGTACTTC
few,15,TRBJ2-7,TRBV2,.,CASSVQGGAYNEQYF,TGTGCCAGCAGTGTCCAGGGGGGAGCTTACAATGAGCAGTACTTC
.,18,TRBJ1-6,TRBV9,.,CASSGSGARNFYNSPRHF,TGTGCCAGCAGCGGTTCGGGGGCGCGGAATTTCTATAATTCACCCCGCCACTTT
.,17,TRBJ2-3,TRBV10-3,.,CAIREAGLALRRDTQYF,TGTGCCATCCGAGAGGCGGGGCTAGCTCTGCGTCGGGATACGCAGTATTTT
many,15,TRBJ2-3,TRBV12-3/TRBV12-4,TRBD2,CASSLAGGSADAQYF,TGTGCCAGCAGTTTAGCGGGGGGGAGCGCAGATGCGCAGTATTTT
.,14,TRBJ2-1,TRBV11-3,.,CACSSRGVYNEQFF,TGTGCCTGCAGCTCCCGAGGGGTCTACAATGAGCAGTTCTTC
many,15,TRBJ2-7,TRBV28,.,CASSFLRDRTYEQYF,TGTGCCAGCAGTTTCTTGCGTGACAGGACCTACGAGCAGTACTTC
many,17,TRBJ2-1,TRBV24-1,.,CATSSLSGAGSYNEQFF,TGTGCCACCAGTTCACTGTCGGGGGCCGGCTCCTACAATGAGCAGTTCTTC
few,14,TRBJ1-1,TRBV5-1,.,CASSWWGGDTEAFF,TGCGCCAGCAGCTGGTGGGGTGGAGACACTGAAGCTTTCTTT
.,12,TRBJ1-2,TRBV30,.,CAWTPEYYGYTF,TGTGCCTGGACCCCTGAATACTATGGCTACACCTTC
many,14,TRBJ1-5,TRBV12-3/TRBV12-4,.,CASSGDLGNQPQHF,TGTGCCAGTTCGGGTGATTTGGGGAATCAGCCCCAGCATTTT
many,18,TRBJ2-3,TRBV6-1,.,CASSKKRDRFASTDTQYF,TGTGCCAGCAGTAAGAAAAGAGACAGGTTCGCTAGCACAGATACGCAGTATTTT
few,13,TRBJ1-4,TRBV11-2,.,CASSSGHPEKLFF,TGTGCCAGCAGCTCGGGACATCCTGAAAAACTGTTTTTT
.,10,TRBJ1-2,TRBV29-1,.,CSVEDYGYTF,TGCAGCGTTGAAGACTATGGCTACACCTTC
many,14,TRBJ1-2,TRBV20-1,.,CSARGSEGPYGYTF,TGCAGTGCTAGAGGGTCGGAGGGCCCCTATGGCTACACCTTC
many,16,TRBJ2-7,TRBV7-2,.,CASSSSGVGLLYEQYF,TGTGCCAGCAGCTCTTCGGGGGTTGGGCTTCTCTACGAGCAGTACTTC
many,14,TRBJ1-2,TRBV7-2,.,CASSLRRANYGYTF,TGTGCCAGCAGCTTAAGGCGAGCTAACTATGGCTACACCTTC
.,12,TRBJ1-5,TRBV20-1,TRBD1,CSATGGLQPQHF,TGCAGTGCTACAGGGGGCCTTCAGCCCCAGCATTTT
.,15,TRBJ2-3,TRBV6-1,.,CASRVGGASTDTQYF,TGTGCCAGCAGAGTCGGGGGCGCTAGCACAGATACGCAGTATTTT
many,14,TRBJ2-5,TRBV7-9,.,CASSHDRDAQTQYF,TGTGCCAGCAGCCATGACCGGGACGCACAGACCCAGTACTTC
few,14,TRBJ1-1,TRBV5-1,.,CASSLASPGAEAFF,TGCGCCAGCAGCTTGGCCTCGCCCGGCGCTGAAGCTTTCTTT